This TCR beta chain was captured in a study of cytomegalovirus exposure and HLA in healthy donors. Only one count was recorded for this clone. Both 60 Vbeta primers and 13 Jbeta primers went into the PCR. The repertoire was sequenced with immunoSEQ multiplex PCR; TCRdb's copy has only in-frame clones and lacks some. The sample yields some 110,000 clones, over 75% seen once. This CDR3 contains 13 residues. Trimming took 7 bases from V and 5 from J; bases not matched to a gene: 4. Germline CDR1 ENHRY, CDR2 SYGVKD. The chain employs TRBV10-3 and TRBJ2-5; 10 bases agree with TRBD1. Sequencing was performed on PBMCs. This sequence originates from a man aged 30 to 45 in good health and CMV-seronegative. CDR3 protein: CAITRGQGETQYF. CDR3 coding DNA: TGTGCCATCACCCGGGGACAGGGGGAGACCCAGTACTTC.